This entry is about one TCR beta chain. The data belong to a study of blood T cell repertoires in COVID-19. Across the whole study: Italy, Spain and the United States were the sources of the convalescent and acute COVID-19 samples.

In the authors' methods: Amplification of reference gene primers was used by the study to estimate nucleated cell counts. Some clones are missing from TCRdb's copy, which holds only in-frame ones; the method was immunoSEQ multiplex PCR. V and J calls and clone size follow that table, whereas D and trimming were derived from the DNA. The sample yields roughly 180,000 clones, 81% seen once. Participants came from 24 US areas, aged about 18 to 90 years. Each participant's cohort was designated according to participant-reported clinical history. The CDR3 loop spans 16 amino acids. Trimming removed 0 bases at V and 8 bases at J, with 17 bases between. CDR1 and CDR2 (germline): LGHNA, YNFKEQ.

This clonotype was sampled from a woman in her thirties or forties with acute COVID-19. Sequencing input: PBMCs or T cells enriched from blood (not recorded which). This chain joins TRBV4-2 and TRBJ2-1; perhaps TRBD2 as D (6 bases). The CDR3 region has the DNA TGTGCCAGCAGCCAAGAGCGGCGGGAAGGTGGAGATGAGCAGTTCTTC. Protein sequence: CASSQERREGGDEQFF.